The T cell receptor (beta chain) described here comes from a study of T cell responses to AZD1222 COVID-19 vaccine. Whole-study context: Second doses that came at about 4 or about 12 weeks were put together.

Method: immunoSEQ multiplex PCR; TCRdb's copy keeps in-frame clones and lacks some. The sample holds 150,000 to 200,000 clones; around 92% are singletons and the top ten take 0.7% to 0.9%. This TCR was sampled from an adult in good health. Sequences were derived from peripheral blood, sampled on day 0 of AZD1222 vaccination.

CDR3 sequence: CASSHPLDSMNTEAFF. CDR3 coding DNA: TGTGCCAGCAGCCACCCCCTGGACAGCATGAACACTGAAGCTTTCTTT. This rearrangement joins TRBV7-9 to TRBJ1-1; TRBD1 is a possible D gene (6 bases). The CDR3 consists of 16 residues. Germline CDR1 and CDR2: SEHNR and FQNEAQ (reference sequence). The germline V and J ends were trimmed by 5 bases and 0 bases, with 16 bases remaining between them. The variable domain in full, with the rest retrieved from reference TRBV7-9 and TRBJ1-1, is DTGVSQNPRHKITKRGQNVTFRCDPISEHNRLYWYRQTLGQGPEFLTYFQNEAQLEKSRLLSDRFSAERPKGSFSTLEIQRTEQGDSAMYLCASSHPLDSMNTEAFFGQGTRLTVV.